These 6 T cell receptor beta chains share one sample of origin, sequenced in a study of cytomegalovirus exposure and HLA in healthy donors. PCR employed 60 Vbeta and 13 Jbeta primers. Assay used: immunoSEQ multiplex PCR; TCRdb lists only in-frame clones, some missing. This table has approximately 210,000 clones, around 80% appearing once. Input material: PBMCs. These receptors were taken from a man in his late teens or twenties in good health and CMV-seronegative.

V gene TRBV7-6 combines with J gene TRBJ2-4, with TRBD2 matching over 10 bases. Germline V gives CDR1 SGHVS, CDR2 FNYEAQ. The trim removed 5 bases at V and 6 bases at J, leaving 10 bases unmatched. The CDR3 contains 16 residues. In nucleotides, the CDR3 is TGTGCCAGCAGCCCACAAGCGGGAGGGCCGTTAAACATTCAGTACTTC. Translated, it gives CASSPQAGGPLNIQYF. The whole variable domain, filled in from reference TRBV7-6 and TRBJ2-4, reads GAGVSQSPRYKVTKRGQDVALRCDPISGHVSLYWYRQALGQGPEFLTYFNYEAQQDKSGLPNDRFSAERPEGSISTLTIQRTEQRDSAMYRCASSPQAGGPLNIQYFGAGTRLSVL.

This clone occurred a few times. The genes are TRBV19 and TRBJ1-5; D gene ambiguous. V lost 7 bases, J lost 5 bases, and 12 bases lay in between. CDR1 and CDR2 from the germline V gene are LNHDA and SQIVND (reference sequence). This CDR3 is 13 amino acids long. This CDR3 reads CASTGVRDQPQHF. The CDR3 DNA is TGTGCCAGTACTGGCGTCCGGGATCAGCCCCAGCATTTT.

This clone was counted a few times. The rearrangement uses TRBV7-2 and TRBJ1-2, with TRBD1 matching over 7 bases. This CDR3 spans 14 amino acids. The V segment lost 5 bases and the J segment 5 bases; nucleotides outside the gene matches: 8. The germline CDR1 and CDR2 sequences are SGHTA and FQGNSA. CDR3: CASSPPDRPYGYTF. Written as DNA, the CDR3 is TGTGCCAGCAGCCCTCCGGACAGGCCTTATGGCTACACCTTC.

A note on this clone: The sample contains more than one DNA sequence encoding this CDR3. The V gene is TRBV30, the J gene TRBJ2-1, with D possibly matching TRBD2 (5 bases). The CDR3 runs to 11 residues. The germline V gene encodes CDR1 GTSNPN and CDR2 SVGIG (reference sequence). The V and J ends lost 2 bases and 10 bases respectively, with 9 bases between them. CDR3 DNA sequence: TGTGCCTGGAGTCGGGGTGGCGAGCAGTTCTTC. Translating it yields CAWSRGGEQFF.

A word on this clone: The junction and the germline gene differ at one end; a read error may be behind it. The chain combines TRBV7-9 with TRBJ1-2, with D perhaps matching TRBD1 (6 bases). The germline gives CDR1 SEHNR, CDR2 FQNEAQ (reference sequence). CDR3 size: 13 residues. The CDR3 DNA is TGTTCCAGCAGCATACAGGGAAACTATGGCTACACCTTC. Amino acid sequence: CSSSIQGNYGYTF.

The chain has TRBV4-3 and TRBJ2-7; TRBD1 might be the D (5 bases). The CDR3 contains 16 residues. Between the trimmed V and J ends, which lost 0 bases and 3 bases, there was a span of 15 bases. CDR1 LGHNA and CDR2 YSLEER come from the germline V gene. CDR3 sequence: CASSQDWGRRYYEQYF. CDR3 sequence (DNA): TGCGCCAGCAGCCAAGATTGGGGCAGGAGATACTACGAGCAGTACTTC.